This T cell receptor (beta chain) was captured in a study of CD8+ T cells in alopecia areata. Turning to the study itself: The study gave treated patients oral tofacitinib at 5 to 10 mg twice daily.

Noted treatment: oral pan-JAK inhibitor, 5-10 mg twice daily. TCR sequencing used cDNA made by reverse transcription of extracted RNA. Data came from immunoSEQ multiplex PCR; TCRdb stores just in-frame clones and leaves some out. The sample holds 110,000 to 150,000 clones, roughly 80% seen once. Regarding this clone: Its antigen remains unidentified.

The germline V gene encodes CDR1 ENHRY and CDR2 SYGVKD. The CDR3 loop spans 16 amino acids. With 4 bases clipped from V and 4 bases from J, the junction kept 12 bases outside the gene matches. Study-wide points: Administration of tofacitinib significantly diminished scalp clonality and expanded CD8+ clones within the top 100. Because of a solitary nonresponder, the connection of baseline CD8+ expansion to response stays uncertain.

This receptor was obtained from a human donor with alopecia areata. This specimen was CD8+ T cells sorted from blood, taken at week 4, from a patient treated with tofacitinib. The chain combines TRBV10-3 with TRBJ1-1; 7 positions match TRBD1. The CDR3 here is CAISGPRQGLGTEAFF. In DNA form, the CDR3 reads TGTGCCATCAGTGGGCCAAGACAGGGTTTGGGCACTGAAGCTTTCTTT.